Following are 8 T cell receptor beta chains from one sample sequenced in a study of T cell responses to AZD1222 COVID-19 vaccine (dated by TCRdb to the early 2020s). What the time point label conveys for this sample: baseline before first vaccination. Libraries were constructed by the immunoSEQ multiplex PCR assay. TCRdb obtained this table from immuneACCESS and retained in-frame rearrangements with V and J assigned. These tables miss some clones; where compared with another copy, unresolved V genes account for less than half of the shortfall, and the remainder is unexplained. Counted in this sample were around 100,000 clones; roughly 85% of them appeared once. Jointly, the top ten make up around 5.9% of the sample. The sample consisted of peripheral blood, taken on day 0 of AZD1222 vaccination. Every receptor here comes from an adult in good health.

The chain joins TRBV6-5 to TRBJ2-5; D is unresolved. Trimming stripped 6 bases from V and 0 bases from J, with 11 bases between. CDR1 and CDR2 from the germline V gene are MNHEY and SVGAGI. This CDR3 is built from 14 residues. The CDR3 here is CASSQPPYQETQYF. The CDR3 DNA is TGTGCCAGCAGCCAACCCCCGTACCAAGAGACCCAGTACTTC.

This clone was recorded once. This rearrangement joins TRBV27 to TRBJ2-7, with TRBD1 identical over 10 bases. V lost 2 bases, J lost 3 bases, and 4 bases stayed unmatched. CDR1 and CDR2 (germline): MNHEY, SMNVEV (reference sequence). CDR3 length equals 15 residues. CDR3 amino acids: CASSLRWTGGYEQYF. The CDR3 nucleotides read TGTGCCAGCAGTTTAAGGTGGACAGGGGGCTACGAGCAGTACTTC.

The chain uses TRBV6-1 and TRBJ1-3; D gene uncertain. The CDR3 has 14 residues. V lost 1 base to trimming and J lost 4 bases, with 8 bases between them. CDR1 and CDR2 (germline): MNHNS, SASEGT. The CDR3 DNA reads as TGTGCCAGCAGTGAAGAGCCGTTCGGAAACACCATATATTTT. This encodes CASSEEPFGNTIYF.

This CDR3 is CASSNSGGNQPQHF. The CDR3 nucleotides read TGTGCCAGTAGTAACAGTGGGGGCAATCAGCCCCAGCATTTT. V and J are TRBV19 and TRBJ1-5; D is ambiguous. The CDR3 is 14 residues long. Per the germline V gene, CDR1 is LNHDA and CDR2 is SQIVND (reference sequence). V lost 4 bases and J 2 bases, leaving 9 bases between the germline ends.

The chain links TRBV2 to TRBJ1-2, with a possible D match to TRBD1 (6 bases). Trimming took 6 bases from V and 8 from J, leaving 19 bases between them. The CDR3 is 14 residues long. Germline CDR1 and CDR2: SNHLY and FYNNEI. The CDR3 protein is CASRAPSGGPGYTF. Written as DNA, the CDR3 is TGTGCCAGCAGGGCCCCCTCTGGGGGGCCGGGCTACACCTTC.

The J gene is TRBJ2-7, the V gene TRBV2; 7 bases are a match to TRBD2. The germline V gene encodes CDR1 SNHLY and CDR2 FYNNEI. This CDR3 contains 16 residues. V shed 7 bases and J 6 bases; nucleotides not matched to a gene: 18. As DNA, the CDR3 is TGTGCCAGCAACGGGAGGATGTCGGGGGGATCGAGCGAGCAGTACTTC. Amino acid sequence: CASNGRMSGGSSEQYF.

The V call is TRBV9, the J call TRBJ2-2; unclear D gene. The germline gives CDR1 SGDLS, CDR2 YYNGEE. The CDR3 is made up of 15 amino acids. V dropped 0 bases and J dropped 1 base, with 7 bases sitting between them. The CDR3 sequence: CASSVVGKNTGELFF. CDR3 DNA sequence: TGTGCCAGCAGCGTAGTGGGGAAGAACACCGGGGAGCTGTTTTTT.

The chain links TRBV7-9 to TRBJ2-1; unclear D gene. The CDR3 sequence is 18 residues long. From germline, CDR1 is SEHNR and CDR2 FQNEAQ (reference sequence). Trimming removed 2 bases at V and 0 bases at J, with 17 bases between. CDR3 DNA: TGTGCCAGCAGCTTATTTTTAGGCCGACGGAGCTCCTACAATGAGCAGTTCTTC. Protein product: CASSLFLGRRSSYNEQFF.